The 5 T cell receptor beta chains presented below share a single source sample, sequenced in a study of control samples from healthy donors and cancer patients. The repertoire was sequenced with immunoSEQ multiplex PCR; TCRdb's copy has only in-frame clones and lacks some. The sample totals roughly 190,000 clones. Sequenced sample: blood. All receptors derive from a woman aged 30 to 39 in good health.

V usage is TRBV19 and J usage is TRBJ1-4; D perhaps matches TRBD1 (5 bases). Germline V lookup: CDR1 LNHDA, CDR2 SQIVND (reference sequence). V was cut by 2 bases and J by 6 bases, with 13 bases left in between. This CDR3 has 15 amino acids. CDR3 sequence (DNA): TGTGCCAGTAGTATATCCCGGGACCGGTATGAAAAACTGTTTTTT. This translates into CASSISRDRYEKLFF.

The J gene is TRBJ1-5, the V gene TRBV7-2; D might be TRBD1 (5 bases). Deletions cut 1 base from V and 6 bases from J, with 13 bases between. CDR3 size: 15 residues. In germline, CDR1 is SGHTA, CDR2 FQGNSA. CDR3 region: CASSLDPGMGQPQHF. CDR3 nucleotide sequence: TGTGCCAGCAGCTTAGATCCAGGGATGGGTCAGCCCCAGCATTTT.

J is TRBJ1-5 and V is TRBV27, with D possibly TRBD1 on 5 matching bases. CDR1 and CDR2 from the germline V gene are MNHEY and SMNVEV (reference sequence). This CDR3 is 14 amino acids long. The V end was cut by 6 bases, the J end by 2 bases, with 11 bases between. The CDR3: CASSPGHGNQPQHF. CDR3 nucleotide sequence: TGTGCCAGCAGCCCAGGGCATGGCAATCAGCCCCAGCATTTT.

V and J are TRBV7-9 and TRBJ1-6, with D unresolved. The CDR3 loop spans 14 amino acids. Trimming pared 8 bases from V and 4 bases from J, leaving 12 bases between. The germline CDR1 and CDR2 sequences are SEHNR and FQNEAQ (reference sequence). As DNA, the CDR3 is TGTGCCAGCGGCCAGCTTGGGTATAATTCACCCCTCCACTTT. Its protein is CASGQLGYNSPLHF.

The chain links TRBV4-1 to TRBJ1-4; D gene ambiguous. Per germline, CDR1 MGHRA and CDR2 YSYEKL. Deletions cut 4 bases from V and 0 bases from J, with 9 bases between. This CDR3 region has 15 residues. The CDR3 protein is CASSPYLSTNEKLFF. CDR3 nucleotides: TGCGCCAGCAGCCCCTACCTTTCAACTAATGAAAAACTGTTTTTT.